Each of the 3 T cell receptor beta chains below was sequenced from the same sample in a study of control samples from healthy donors and cancer patients. The table came from immunoSEQ multiplex PCR; TCRdb's copy has only in-frame clones and leaves some out. The sample has around 150,000 clones; over 85% are singletons. The specimen was blood. The origin of the receptors is a young man in good health.

The gene calls are TRBV11-2 and TRBJ1-5; 7 bases are shared with TRBD1. This CDR3 has 13 residues. V was pared by 4 bases and J by 5 bases, with 2 bases of the junction left unmatched. Looked up from germline, CDR1 is SGHAT and CDR2 is FQNNGV. In nucleotides, the CDR3 is TGTGCCAGCAGCTCTGACAGGGATCAGCCCCAGCATTTT. Protein: CASSSDRDQPQHF.

With respect to this clone: In the same sample, other DNA sequences code for this CDR3. The chain combines TRBV7-3 with TRBJ2-2; D gene ambiguous. In germline, CDR1 is SGHTA, CDR2 FQGTGA. V gave up 5 bases and J gave up 2 bases, with 6 bases separating them. The CDR3 runs to 13 residues. In DNA, the CDR3 is TGTGCCAGCAGCCTGTCAAACACCGGGGAGCTGTTTTTT. This gives the protein CASSLSNTGELFF.

The chain uses TRBV19 and TRBJ1-5; D uncertain. The CDR3 is made up of 12 amino acids. Trimming cost V 6 bases and J 4 bases, with 7 bases left between them. From germline, CDR1 is LNHDA and CDR2 SQIVND (reference sequence). CDR3 nucleotides: TGTGCCAGTAGGAGGCTAAATCAGCCCCAGCATTTT. Translation gives CASRRLNQPQHF.